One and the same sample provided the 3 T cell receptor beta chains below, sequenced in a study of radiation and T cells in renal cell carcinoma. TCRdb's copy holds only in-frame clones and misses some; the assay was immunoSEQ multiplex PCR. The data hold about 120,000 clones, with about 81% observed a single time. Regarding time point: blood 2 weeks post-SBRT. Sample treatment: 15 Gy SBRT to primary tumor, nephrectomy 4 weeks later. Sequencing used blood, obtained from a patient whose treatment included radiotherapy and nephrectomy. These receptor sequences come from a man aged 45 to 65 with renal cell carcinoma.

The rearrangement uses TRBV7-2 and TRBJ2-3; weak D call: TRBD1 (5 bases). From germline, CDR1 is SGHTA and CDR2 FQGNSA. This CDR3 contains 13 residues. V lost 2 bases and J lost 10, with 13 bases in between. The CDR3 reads CASSLRRGAPQYF. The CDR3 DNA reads TGTGCCAGCAGCTTAAGGCGTGGGGCCCCGCAGTATTTT.

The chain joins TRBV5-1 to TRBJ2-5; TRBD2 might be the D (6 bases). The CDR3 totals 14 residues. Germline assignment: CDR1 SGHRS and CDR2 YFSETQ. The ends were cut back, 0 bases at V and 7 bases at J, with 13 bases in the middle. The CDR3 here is CASSLVGGFGTQYF. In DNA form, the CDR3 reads TGCGCCAGCAGCTTGGTGGGGGGATTCGGGACCCAGTACTTC. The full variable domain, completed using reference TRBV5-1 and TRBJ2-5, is KAGVTQTPRYLIKTRGQQVTLSCSPISGHRSVSWYQQTPGQGLQFLFEYFSETQRNKGNFPGRFSGRQFSNSRSEMNVSTLELGDSALYLCASSLVGGFGTQYFGPGTRLLVL.

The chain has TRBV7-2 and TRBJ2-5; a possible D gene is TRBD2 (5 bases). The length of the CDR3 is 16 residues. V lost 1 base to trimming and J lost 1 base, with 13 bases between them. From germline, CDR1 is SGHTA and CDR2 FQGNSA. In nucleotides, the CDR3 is TGTGCCAGCAGCTTAGGCGGGTTGCTGGTCCAAGAGACCCAGTACTTC. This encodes CASSLGGLLVQETQYF.